The present T cell receptor (beta chain) was sequenced within a study of blood T cell repertoires in COVID-19. The V end was cut by 6 bases, the J end by 2 bases, with 14 bases between. Germline CDR1 MNHEY, CDR2 SMNVEV (reference sequence). This CDR3 has 14 amino acids. The table came from immunoSEQ multiplex PCR; TCRdb's copy has only in-frame clones and leaves some out. This sample has about 360,000 clones, with 80% to 90% found just once. The chain employs TRBV27 and TRBJ2-7; possibly TRBD1 for D (6 bases). The sequence was collected from a woman between 55 and 75 years old with COVID-19, enrolled during active disease. The sample taken for sequencing was peripheral blood. Written as DNA, the CDR3 is TGTGCCAGCAGATCACTCGGGACAACCTACGAGCAGTACTTC. Protein: CASRSLGTTYEQYF.